Following are 24 T cell receptor beta chains from one sample sequenced in a study of shared clonotypes between healthy human individuals. Sequenced by immunoSEQ multiplex PCR; TCRdb stores in-frame clones only, minus some. The profile shows fewer than 400,000 clones, about 74% of them singletons. Sequencing was performed on memory CD4+ T cells sorted from blood. The subset denotes: CD45RA-negative fraction. All receptors come from a young man in good health.

The chain links TRBV5-6 to TRBJ1-1, with TRBD1 as a possible D gene (5 bases). The V and J ends lost 3 bases and 3 bases respectively, with 18 bases between them. The germline V gene has CDR1 SGHDT and CDR2 YYEEEE. CDR3 length equals 16 residues. In DNA form, the CDR3 reads TGTGCCAGCAGCTCGATTCCAGGGAGCGGGCACACTGAAGCTTTCTTT. Residues: CASSSIPGSGHTEAFF.

The chain is built from TRBV5-1 and TRBJ2-7, with D unclear. Per germline, CDR1 SGHRS and CDR2 YFSETQ. V gave up 0 bases and J gave up 4 bases, with 8 bases separating them. The CDR3 covers 13 residues. CDR3 residues: CASSLGANYEQYF. Written as DNA, the CDR3 is TGCGCCAGCAGCTTGGGGGCCAATTACGAGCAGTACTTC.

This chain joins TRBV5-1 and TRBJ2-7; 11 positions agree with TRBD2. Germline CDR1 and CDR2: SGHRS and YFSETQ. V dropped 7 bases and J dropped 4; count of bases not matched to a gene: 7. This CDR3 is built from 14 residues. CDR3 in amino acids: CASSRLAGPYEQYF. The CDR3 DNA is TGCGCCAGCTCTCGACTAGCGGGGCCGTACGAGCAGTACTTC.

The CDR3 sequence is CASSQGGLAGFNPYEQYF. The CDR3 DNA sequence: TGCGCCAGCAGCCAAGGGGGACTAGCGGGTTTTAATCCCTACGAGCAGTACTTC. The V gene is TRBV4-1, the J gene TRBJ2-7; 12 nucleotides align to TRBD2. V gave up 1 base and J gave up 2 bases; unmatched junction bases: 9. The CDR3 runs 18 residues. Germline V gene sequence: CDR1 MGHRA, CDR2 YSYEKL.

The chain carries TRBV2 and TRBJ1-4; D call uncertain. V shed 7 bases and J shed 0 bases, with 9 bases lying between them. CDR1 is SNHLY, CDR2 FYNNEI, per germline. The CDR3 covers 14 residues. CDR3 amino acids: CASNNSPTNEKLFF. The DNA for the CDR3 is TGTGCCAGCAATAACAGTCCAACTAATGAAAAACTGTTTTTT. The variable domain in full, completed from reference TRBV2 and TRBJ1-4, reads EPEVTQTPSHQVTQMGQEVILRCVPISNHLYFYWYRQILGQKVEFLVSFYNNEISEKSEIFDDQFSVERPDGSNFTLKIRSTKLEDSAMYFCASNNSPTNEKLFFGSGTQLSVL.

The chain carries TRBV18 and TRBJ2-2; TRBD1 might be the D (6 bases). Between the trimmed V and J ends, which lost 5 bases and 5 bases, there was a span of 9 bases. Germline V CDR1 and CDR2: KGHSH, LQKENI. The CDR3 covers 13 residues. DNA of the CDR3: TGTGCCAGCTCATCCGGACAGACCGGGGAGCTGTTTTTT. Translation gives CASSSGQTGELFF.

This clone was detected once. This rearrangement joins TRBV28 to TRBJ2-2; 9 bases align to TRBD1. V was pared by 5 bases and J by 0 bases, with 13 bases of the junction left unmatched. Germline lookup yields CDR1 MDHEN and CDR2 SYDVKM. The CDR3 sequence is 19 residues long. The CDR3: CASSKIPGQGTANTGELFF. The CDR3 nucleotides are TGTGCCAGCAGTAAGATACCGGGACAGGGAACAGCGAACACCGGGGAGCTGTTTTTT.

There are many counts of this clone. This chain uses TRBV5-1 with TRBJ2-2; maybe TRBD1 (5 bases). The CDR3 has 15 residues. The germline V and J ends were trimmed by 4 bases and 6 bases, with 16 bases remaining between them. Germline CDR1 reads SGHRS; CDR2 reads YFSETQ. The CDR3 bases are TGCGCCAGCAGCGTGCGCCTCAGGGATTCCGGGGAGCTGTTTTTT. Translation gives CASSVRLRDSGELFF.

The count of this clone is one. The chain employs TRBV5-5 and TRBJ2-5, with D perhaps given as TRBD1 or TRBD2 (5 bases each). The CDR3 runs 15 residues. Per the germline V gene, CDR1 is SGHKS and CDR2 is YYEKEE (reference sequence). Trimming shortened V by 3 bases and J by 2 bases, and 14 bases separated the two germline ends. This CDR3 reads CASSSTGPTQETQYF. Here the CDR3 DNA reads TGTGCCAGCAGCTCGACGGGACCAACTCAAGAGACCCAGTACTTC. Drawing the rest from reference TRBV5-5 and TRBJ2-5, the complete variable domain is DAGVTQSPTHLIKTRGQQVTLRCSPISGHKSVSWYQQVLGQGPQFIFQYYEKEERGRGNFPDRFSARQFPNYSSELNVNALLLGDSALYLCASSSTGPTQETQYFGPGTRLLVL.

This clone was detected only once. The J gene is TRBJ2-7, the V gene TRBV5-1, with D unclear. The V gene lost 4 bases and the J gene lost 1 base, with 6 bases spanning the gap. Germline assignment: CDR1 SGHRS and CDR2 YFSETQ. CDR3 length: 12 amino acids. The CDR3 protein is CASSGISYEQYF. The DNA of the CDR3 is TGCGCCAGCAGCGGGATTTCCTACGAGCAGTACTTC.

This clone has just one count. CDR3 bases: TGTGCCAGCAGCTTTAGGACGGTCCGCTACGAGCAGTACTTC. Amino acids: CASSFRTVRYEQYF. The chain joins TRBV5-8 to TRBJ2-7; no definite D call. Trimming removed 2 bases from V and 3 bases from J, with 12 bases in between. The germline gives CDR1 SGHTS, CDR2 YDEGEE. This CDR3 region has 14 residues.

This clone occurred once. The V gene is TRBV7-2, the J gene TRBJ2-5; no firm D call. In germline, CDR1 is SGHTA, CDR2 FQGNSA. This CDR3 comprises 11 residues. V lost 3 bases, J lost 5 bases, and 4 bases lay in between. The CDR3 reads CASSLKETQYF. The CDR3 nucleotides read TGTGCCAGCAGCTTGAAGGAGACCCAGTACTTC. Using reference TRBV7-2 and TRBJ2-5 for the parts outside the CDR3, the full variable domain is GAGVSQSPSNKVTEKGKDVELRCDPISGHTALYWYRQSLGQGLEFLIYFQGNSAPDKSGLPSDRFSAERTGGSVSTLTIQRTQQEDSAVYLCASSLKETQYFGPGTRLLVL.

The chain uses TRBV5-1 and TRBJ2-5; D might be TRBD1 or TRBD2, each matching 6 bases. CDR1 is SGHRS, CDR2 YFSETQ, per germline. There are 19 residues in the CDR3. The ends were cut back, 4 bases at V and 2 bases at J, with 27 bases in the middle. The CDR3 coding sequence is TGCGCCAGCAGCCCACGCGGGCGGCGGGAAAGGGGGGCACAAGAGACCCAGTACTTC. It translates to CASSPRGRRERGAQETQYF.

The gene calls are TRBV15 and TRBJ2-1; D is ambiguous. The CDR3 is made up of 12 amino acids. The germline V gene has CDR1 LNHNV and CDR2 YYDKDF (reference sequence). Trimming pared 1 base from V and 3 bases from J, leaving 1 base between. The CDR3 nucleotides read TGTGCCACCAGCAGAGGCTACAATGAGCAGTTCTTC. This gives the protein CATSRGYNEQFF.

This clone has a handful of counts. The CDR3 region is CASTGTGEVGEQYF. Here the CDR3 DNA reads TGTGCCAGCACCGGGACAGGGGAGGTGGGCGAGCAGTACTTC. This chain connects TRBV2 to TRBJ2-7; 10 nucleotides match TRBD1. With 7 bases clipped from V and 6 bases from J, the junction kept 9 bases outside the gene matches. Germline CDR1 SNHLY, CDR2 FYNNEI. The CDR3 loop spans 14 amino acids.

J is TRBJ2-5 and V is TRBV29-1; the D call may be TRBD1 or TRBD2 (5 bases each). Germline CDR1 SQVTM, CDR2 ANQGSEA. V lost 2 bases to trimming and J lost 1 base, with 8 bases between them. The CDR3 is 13 residues long. The CDR3, as DNA: TGCAGCGTTGAACAGGGACCCCAAGAGACCCAGTACTTC. Its translation is CSVEQGPQETQYF.

V usage is TRBV6-5 and J usage is TRBJ1-4, with D hard to call. Germline V lookup: CDR1 MNHEY, CDR2 SVGAGI. The CDR3 length is 14 residues. The V and J ends lost 4 bases and 5 bases respectively, with 11 bases between them. This CDR3 reads CASSSDGLNEKLFF. The CDR3 DNA reads as TGTGCCAGCAGTTCGGACGGACTCAATGAAAAACTGTTTTTT.

The chain couples TRBV19 to TRBJ1-1; D uncertain. Germline CDR1 and CDR2: LNHDA and SQIVND (reference sequence). The CDR3 contains 12 residues. With 3 bases removed from V and 11 bases from J, the gap between germline ends came to 13 bases. The CDR3 DNA reads TGTGCCAGTAGTATTGGGGTACGTGGGGCTTTCTTT. Protein product: CASSIGVRGAFF.

CDR3 protein: CASSSKQGIGRATEAFF. The CDR3 nucleotides are TGTGCCAGCAGTTCTAAACAGGGGATTGGGAGAGCTACTGAAGCTTTCTTT. The chain combines TRBV7-8 with TRBJ1-1; 7 nucleotides line up with TRBD1. CDR1 and CDR2 from the germline V gene are SGHVS and FQNEAQ. Trimming cost V 6 bases and J 5 bases; bases outside gene matches: 18. The CDR3 totals 17 residues.

This chain uses TRBV6-1 with TRBJ1-5; D perhaps matches TRBD1 (5 bases). Germline V gene lookup returns CDR1 MNHNS and CDR2 SASEGT. The V gene lost 2 bases and the J gene lost 3 bases, with 8 bases spanning the gap. The CDR3 spans 14 residues. CDR3 coding DNA: TGTGCCAGCAGTGAAAACAGGTCCAATCAGCCCCAGCATTTT. This codes for CASSENRSNQPQHF.

This chain uses TRBV14 with TRBJ2-1; 11 bases fit TRBD2. The CDR3 loop spans 15 amino acids. V was pared by 4 bases and J by 8 bases, with 7 bases of the junction left unmatched. Germline V gene lookup returns CDR1 SGHDN and CDR2 FVKESK. The CDR3: CASSPVAGGPHEQFF. As DNA, the CDR3 is TGTGCCAGCAGCCCCGTAGCGGGAGGGCCACATGAGCAGTTCTTC.

This chain uses TRBV5-1 with TRBJ2-5; the D gene is possibly TRBD1 (6 bases). Germline values: CDR1 SGHRS, CDR2 YFSETQ. CDR3 length: 16 amino acids. Trimming pared 0 bases from V and 6 bases from J, leaving 18 bases between. CDR3 coding DNA: TGCGCCAGCAGCTTGGACAGGGAAGGGGTAAAACAGACCCAGTACTTC. It specifies CASSLDREGVKQTQYF.

The genes are TRBV19 and TRBJ2-2; D perhaps matches TRBD2 (5 bases). The CDR3 sequence is 17 residues long. V was clipped by 3 bases and J by 3 bases, with 17 bases between them. Germline assignment: CDR1 LNHDA and CDR2 SQIVND (reference sequence). CDR3 sequence: CASSMRAAPRDTGELFF. CDR3 DNA: TGTGCCAGTAGTATGAGAGCGGCTCCCCGCGACACCGGGGAGCTGTTTTTT.

This chain links TRBV6-5 with TRBJ2-7; no clear D gene. V was shortened by 0 bases and J by 2 bases, with 8 bases between the two germline ends. Germline CDR1 reads MNHEY; CDR2 reads SVGAGI. CDR3 size: 14 residues. CDR3 residues: CASSYSYGAYEQYF. The DNA of the CDR3 is TGTGCCAGCAGTTACTCCTATGGTGCCTACGAGCAGTACTTC.